This is a list of T cell receptor beta chains from one sample in a study of cytomegalovirus exposure and HLA in healthy donors. Measured with immunoSEQ multiplex PCR; TCRdb has only the in-frame clones, and not every one. Of around 140,000 clones in the sample, 75% to 80% were seen once. Sequencing was performed on PBMCs. The receptors stem from a male donor in good health and CMV-seronegative. The CDR3 runs from the conserved cysteine through the conserved F or W. The D gene is left open where the match is weak. Clone size is shown for a subset of rows, as once, few, many or a class of expanded clone.

TRBJ2-4 TRBV25-1 NA NA CASRGSGQSIAKNIQYF TGTGCCAGCAGGGGGTCTGGACAGAGCATAGCCAAAAACATTCAGTACTTC
TRBJ2-7 TRBV5-6 TRBD1 once CASSFPGGRSEQYF TGTGCCAGCAGCTTCCCAGGGGGTAGGAGCGAGCAGTACTTC
TRBJ2-3 TRBV6-5 NA NA CASSYVGGNTDTQYF TGTGCCAGCAGTTATGTTGGCGGCAACACAGATACGCAGTATTTT
TRBJ2-3 TRBV19 NA NA CASSIPLRKGRGTDTQYF TGTGCCAGTAGTATCCCTCTCCGAAAAGGGAGAGGGACAGATACGCAGTATTTT
TRBJ2-2 TRBV11-3 NA NA CARKQRAPGELFF TGTGCCAGAAAGCAGAGGGCCCCGGGGGAGCTGTTTTTT
TRBJ2-2 TRBV5-4 TRBD2 NA CASSGASGRAGELFF TGTGCCAGCAGCGGGGCTAGCGGGAGGGCCGGGGAGCTGTTTTTT
TRBJ2-7 TRBV15 TRBD1 NA CATSRDLGTGYEGEQYF TGTGCCACCAGCAGAGATCTAGGGACAGGGTATGAAGGCGAGCAGTACTTC
TRBJ1-2 TRBV18 NA NA CASSPPVLNHGYTF TGTGCCAGCTCACCACCGGTGCTAAACCATGGCTACACCTTC
TRBJ2-2 TRBV19 NA NA CASSSGTANTGELFF TGTGCCAGTAGTAGCGGGACAGCGAACACCGGGGAGCTGTTTTTT
TRBJ2-7 TRBV18 TRBD2 few CASSPYILAEAYEQYF TGTGCCAGCTCACCATATATACTAGCGGAAGCCTACGAGCAGTACTTC
TRBJ1-1 TRBV6-1 NA NA CASSKQIRDTEAFF TGTGCCAGCAGTAAACAAATCAGGGACACTGAAGCTTTCTTT
TRBJ2-1 TRBV19 TRBD2 once CASSARTSGGGNEQFF TGTGCCAGTAGTGCCCGGACTAGCGGGGGGGGGAATGAGCAGTTCTTC
TRBJ2-1 TRBV10-3 NA NA CAISGQAYNEQFF TGTGCCATCAGTGGCCAGGCCTACAATGAGCAGTTCTTC
TRBJ2-3 TRBV9 TRBD1 few CASSSPGQSTDTQYF TGTGCCAGCAGCTCCCCGGGACAGAGCACAGATACGCAGTATTTT
TRBJ1-2 TRBV11-2 NA NA CASSEGEGLGYGYTF TGTGCCAGCAGCGAAGGGGAGGGACTCGGCTATGGCTACACCTTC
TRBJ2-7 TRBV28 TRBD2 NA CASRLPGLAQQYF TGTGCCAGCAGGCTTCCGGGACTAGCGCAGCAGTACTTC
TRBJ2-1 TRBV27 TRBD1 NA CASSPVGTGTHEQFF TGTGCCAGCAGTCCCGTTGGGACAGGGACGCATGAGCAGTTCTTC
TRBJ2-1 TRBV5-4 NA NA CASSPPRLETCNEQFF TGTGCCAGCAGCCCCCCCCGACTAGAAACCTGCAATGAGCAGTTCTTC
TRBJ2-7 TRBV29-1 NA once CSVGNREGEQYF TGCAGCGTCGGTAACAGGGAGGGCGAGCAGTACTTC